The sequence of this T cell receptor (beta chain) was determined in a study of CD4 T cells in relation to SARS-CoV-2 and coronaviruses. Whole-study context: After less than 11 days of antigen culture, PBMC TCR beta CDR3s were sequenced. Findings and caveats of the study: SARS-CoV-2-driven expansion was significantly weaker in crossreactive than monoreactive clones. Each donor contributed either pre-pandemic or post-infection samples, not both.

There are 13 residues in the CDR3. Between the trimmed V and J ends, which lost 0 bases and 10 bases, there was a span of 10 bases. Per the germline V gene, CDR1 is SGHNT and CDR2 is YENEEA. Comments on this clone: Its cognate antigen is unknown.

Before the COVID-19 pandemic, during about 2011-2019, CD4+ T cells were taken from unexposed donors. The cells were cultured for under 13 days before CD4+ T cells were isolated. PBMCs were plated at around 2.1 million per well in IL-2-containing medium. Only in-frame clones appear in the TCRdb table, and some are missing; sequencing was by immunoSEQ multiplex PCR. The sample has 25,000 to 35,000 clones; 76% are singletons. The chain joins TRBV11-3 to TRBJ2-1; TRBD1 or TRBD2 may be the D gene (5 bases each). The sample was CD4+ T cells from PBMCs, cultured in vitro. The receptor was derived from a human donor in good health. The CDR3: CASSLDHGGEQFF. The CDR3 DNA is TGTGCCAGCAGCTTAGATCATGGGGGAGAGCAGTTCTTC.